The clone carrying this TCR beta chain was counted at least ten times. These data come from a study of blood T cell repertoires in COVID-19. Study details: COVID-19 samples, acute and convalescent, were from the United States, Italy and Spain. PBMCs, B-cell-depleted T cells, or T cells provided the cDNA or gDNA that made up the material.

Authors' data handling: Amplifying reference gene primers gave estimates of nucleated cell counts. Sequencing was performed with immunoSEQ multiplex PCR; in TCRdb, only in-frame clones are kept and a portion is missing. That table gives V, J and clone size, and the DNA gave D and trimming. In the table there are 100,000 or so clones, about 80% of which are singletons. CDR3 length: 17 residues. CDR1 and CDR2 from the germline V gene are SGHNT and YENEEA. V gave up 4 bases and J gave up 3 bases; unmatched junction bases: 10. Material for sequencing was peripheral blood. The sequence derives from a human donor in a cohort sampled during active COVID-19. V gene TRBV11-3 combines with J gene TRBJ1-1; TRBD1 aligns across 11 bases. CDR3 sequence: CASSSIGQGARDTEAFF. The CDR3 DNA reads as TGTGCCAGCAGCTCAATCGGACAGGGGGCCAGGGACACTGAAGCTTTCTTT.